This TCR beta chain is drawn from a study of blood T cell repertoires in COVID-19. Across the study: Acute-phase and convalescent COVID-19 samples originated in the United States, Italy and Spain.

Those who participated ranged in age from roughly 18 to 100 years and resided in roughly 26 US areas. Some clones are missing from TCRdb's copy, which holds only in-frame ones; the method was immunoSEQ multiplex PCR. The repertoire holds roughly 280,000 clones, with approximately 90% as singletons. After removal of 3 bases from V and 6 bases from J, the junction contained 10 bases not matched to a gene. The germline CDR1 and CDR2 sequences are MGHRA and YSYEKL. This CDR3 is built from 16 residues. This TCR was recovered from a woman aged 25 to 45 with acute COVID-19. Sequenced: PBMCs or T cells enriched from blood (not recorded which). V and J are TRBV4-1 and TRBJ2-1, with 8 positions matching TRBD1. CDR3: CASSHLPGTGGNEQFF. CDR3 nucleotides: TGCGCCAGCAGCCACCTTCCCGGGACAGGCGGCAATGAGCAGTTCTTC.